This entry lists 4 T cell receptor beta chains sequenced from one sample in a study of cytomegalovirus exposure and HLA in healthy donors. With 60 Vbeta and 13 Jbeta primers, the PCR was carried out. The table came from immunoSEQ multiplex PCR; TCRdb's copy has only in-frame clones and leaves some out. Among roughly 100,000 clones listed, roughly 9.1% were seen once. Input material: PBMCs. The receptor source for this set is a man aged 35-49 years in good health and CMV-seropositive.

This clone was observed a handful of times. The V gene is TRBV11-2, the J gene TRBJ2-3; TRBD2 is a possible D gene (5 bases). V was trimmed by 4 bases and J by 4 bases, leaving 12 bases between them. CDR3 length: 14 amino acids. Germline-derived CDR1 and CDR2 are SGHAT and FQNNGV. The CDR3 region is CASSSSLLADTQYF. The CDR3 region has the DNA TGTGCCAGCAGCTCTAGCTTACTAGCAGATACGCAGTATTTT.

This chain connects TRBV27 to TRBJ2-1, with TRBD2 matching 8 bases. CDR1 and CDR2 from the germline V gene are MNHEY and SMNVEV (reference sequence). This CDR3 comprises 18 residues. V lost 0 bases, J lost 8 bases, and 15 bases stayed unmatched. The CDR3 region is CASSLSFGTRTLGDEQFF. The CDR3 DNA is TGTGCCAGCAGTTTATCTTTCGGGACTAGGACTTTAGGGGATGAGCAGTTCTTC.

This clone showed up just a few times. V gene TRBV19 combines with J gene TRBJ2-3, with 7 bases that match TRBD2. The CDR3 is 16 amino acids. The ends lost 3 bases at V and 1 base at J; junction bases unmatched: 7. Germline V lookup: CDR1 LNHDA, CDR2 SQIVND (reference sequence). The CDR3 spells CASSIRGVFGTDTQYF. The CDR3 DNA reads TGTGCCAGTAGTATTCGGGGGGTCTTTGGCACAGATACGCAGTATTTT.

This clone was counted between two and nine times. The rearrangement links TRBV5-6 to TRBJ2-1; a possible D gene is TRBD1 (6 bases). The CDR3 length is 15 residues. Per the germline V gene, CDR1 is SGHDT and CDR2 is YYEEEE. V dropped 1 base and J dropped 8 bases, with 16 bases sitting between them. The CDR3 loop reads CASSLIDRLLYEQFF. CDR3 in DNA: TGTGCCAGCAGCTTGATCGACAGGTTATTATATGAGCAGTTCTTC.